Below, 27 T cell receptor beta chains from the same sample are listed, as sequenced in a study of T-cell memory formation after mild COVID-19. TCRdb reprocessed the 5' RACE reads with MiXCR, giving one entry per CDR3 protein. Of about 84,000 distinct CDR3 sequences listed, 14% are singletons. What was sequenced was PBMCs or a T cell subset sorted from them (not recorded which). The receptor set was obtained from an adult woman who had mild COVID-19 (a few samples of this study predate the infection). Cell type and time point are not known.

This clonotype was found a few times. This sequence joins TRBV7-6 and TRBJ2-2; no definite D call. Trimming took 7 bases from V and 1 from J, leaving 19 bases between them. The CDR3 is 17 residues long. CDR1 SGHVS and CDR2 FNYEAQ come from the germline V gene. Here the CDR3 reads CASTSPVGRVNTGELFF. Written as DNA, the CDR3 is TGTGCCAGCACCTCCCCCGTCGGCAGAGTGAACACCGGGGAGCTGTTTTTT.

The genes are TRBV24-1 and TRBJ2-1; D may be TRBD1 (6 bases). CDR3 length: 14 residues. From germline, CDR1 is KGHDR and CDR2 SFDVKD. The V and J ends lost 6 bases and 4 bases respectively, with 12 bases between them. The CDR3 DNA reads TGTGCCACCAGTCAAGGGACAACTTACAATGAGCAGTTCTTC. Protein sequence: CATSQGTTYNEQFF.

This chain uses TRBV24-1 with TRBJ1-2; D might be TRBD1 (5 bases). CDR3 length equals 11 residues. CDR1 is KGHDR, CDR2 SFDVKD, per germline. The CDR3 DNA follows: TGTGCACAATGGGGGGACTATGGCTACACCTTC. Translation gives CAQWGDYGYTF.

The genes are TRBV5-1 and TRBJ2-1; weak D call: TRBD2 (6 bases). The germline V gene has CDR1 SGHRS and CDR2 YFSETQ. The CDR3 totals 15 residues. The V end was cut by 0 bases, the J end by 3 bases, with 10 bases between. CDR3 bases: TGCGCCAGCAGCTTGGGCGGGGACTTCTACAATGAGCAGTTCTTC. Encoded protein: CASSLGGDFYNEQFF.

The chain combines TRBV4-1 with TRBJ2-7, with TRBD1 as a possible D gene (5 bases). The V and J ends lost 0 bases and 3 bases respectively, with 12 bases between them. Germline V lookup: CDR1 MGHRA, CDR2 YSYEKL. There are 15 residues in the CDR3. For the CDR3, the DNA is TGCGCCAGCAGCCAAGAATGGTTCGGACACTACGAGCAGTACTTC. Its translation: CASSQEWFGHYEQYF.

The gene calls are TRBV20-1 and TRBJ2-5; possible D gene TRBD1, 6 bases. This CDR3 is 15 amino acids long. V lost 6 bases and J 5 bases, leaving 22 bases between the germline ends. The germline gives CDR1 DFQATT, CDR2 SNEGSKA (reference sequence). In nucleotides, the CDR3 is TGCAGTGCCCAGGGGCCGGGCAGGCTAGGGGAGACCCAGTACTTC. Amino acids: CSAQGPGRLGETQYF.

The rearrangement uses TRBV20-1 and TRBJ1-2; D may be TRBD1 (5 bases). Germline assignment: CDR1 DFQATT and CDR2 SNEGSKA (reference sequence). The CDR3 runs to 15 residues. Between the trimmed V and J ends, which lost 0 bases and 5 bases, there was a span of 16 bases. This CDR3 reads CSARDQGRVAYGYTF. The CDR3 bases are TGCAGTGCTAGAGATCAGGGCAGGGTCGCGTATGGCTACACCTTC.

This clonotype was observed a few times. The rearrangement links TRBV7-9 to TRBJ1-1; 7 nucleotides line up with TRBD1. There are 15 residues in the CDR3. The junction had 7 bases not matched to a gene; V was cut back by 5 bases and J by 1 base. Per germline, CDR1 SEHNR and CDR2 FQNEAQ (reference sequence). This chain's CDR3 is CASSRQGQRNTEAFF. The CDR3 nucleotides are TGTGCCAGCAGCCGACAGGGCCAGAGGAACACTGAAGCTTTCTTT. Full variable domain (rest looked up from reference TRBV7-9 and TRBJ1-1): DTGVSQNPRHKITKRGQNVTFRCDPISEHNRLYWYRQTLGQGPEFLTYFQNEAQLEKSRLLSDRFSAERPKGSFSTLEIQRTEQGDSAMYLCASSRQGQRNTEAFFGQGTRLTVV.

V usage is TRBV6-5 and J usage is TRBJ2-1; D is perhaps TRBD2 (5 bases). Germline V gene sequence: CDR1 MNHEY, CDR2 SVGAGI. Trimming removed 5 bases at V and 7 bases at J, with 24 bases between. This CDR3 contains 17 residues. CDR3 loop: CASSPSFGELFSNEQFF. CDR3 in DNA: TGTGCCAGCAGTCCCTCCTTCGGGGAGCTTTTTTCGAATGAGCAGTTCTTC.

This chain joins TRBV12-3 or TRBV12-4 and TRBJ1-1; 7 positions match TRBD1. Trimming at V came to 5 bases and at J to 4 bases, leaving 10 bases not matched to a gene. The CDR3 has 15 residues. The CDR3 DNA sequence: TGTGCCAGCAGTCCTCCGGGACAGTCCCCCACTGAAGCTTTCTTT. Translation gives CASSPPGQSPTEAFF.

This clonotype occurred a few times. The rearrangement uses TRBV11-2 and TRBJ2-2; D is possibly TRBD2 (6 bases). The CDR3 covers 13 residues. The V end was cut by 10 bases, the J end by 6 bases, with 15 bases between. Germline CDR1 SGHAT, CDR2 FQNNGV. CDR3 DNA sequence: TGTGCCATCTTTCTAGCGCCCGCCGGGGAGCTGTTTTTT. Protein product: CAIFLAPAGELFF.

This clonotype showed up just a few times. The V gene is TRBV24-1, the J gene TRBJ2-1; 14 bases fit TRBD2. Germline loops: CDR1 KGHDR, CDR2 SFDVKD. Trimming cost V 4 bases and J 8 bases; bases outside gene matches: 15. The CDR3 length is 19 residues. The CDR3 loop reads CATSDLRTSGRFSAHEQFF. The DNA for the CDR3 is TGTGCCACCAGTGACCTAAGGACTAGCGGGAGGTTTTCGGCGCATGAGCAGTTCTTC.

This clonotype has just a few counts. The J gene is TRBJ2-1, the V gene TRBV20-1, with 10 bases aligning to TRBD2. CDR3 size: 15 residues. Germline V lookup: CDR1 DFQATT, CDR2 SNEGSKA (reference sequence). Germline trimming cut 0 bases from V and 8 bases from J; bases unmatched to any gene: 7. CDR3 sequence reads: CSARETGLAIDEQFF. In DNA form, the CDR3 reads TGCAGTGCTAGAGAGACGGGACTAGCGATCGATGAGCAGTTCTTC.

This clonotype showed up just a few times. This rearrangement joins TRBV9 to TRBJ1-4; possibly TRBD1 for D (6 bases). This CDR3 region has 14 residues. Germline CDR1 SGDLS, CDR2 YYNGEE. V lost 3 bases and J 8 bases, leaving 14 bases between the germline ends. CDR3 in amino acids: CASSATGAQEKLFF. CDR3 nucleotides: TGTGCCAGCAGCGCCACGGGGGCGCAGGAAAAACTGTTTTTT.

V and J are TRBV3-1 and TRBJ2-3; D is ambiguous. The germline V gene encodes CDR1 LGHDT and CDR2 YNNKEL (reference sequence). The CDR3 spans 17 residues. V lost 0 bases and J 0 bases, leaving 13 bases between the germline ends. CDR3 sequence: CASSQDHHFSSTDTQYF. CDR3 bases: TGTGCCAGCAGCCAAGATCACCACTTCAGCAGCACAGATACGCAGTATTTT.

The chain employs TRBV5-1 and TRBJ2-7; 9 bases agree with TRBD2. Germline V lookup: CDR1 SGHRS, CDR2 YFSETQ. This CDR3 is built from 15 residues. The trim removed 1 base at V and 4 bases at J, leaving 6 bases unmatched. The CDR3 DNA reads as TGCGCCAGCAGCTTGTCGGCTAGCGGGACGTACGAGCAGTACTTC. Residues: CASSLSASGTYEQYF.

This clonotype was recorded a few times. This chain links TRBV27 with TRBJ2-5; 9 bases match TRBD1. Germline V gene data show CDR1 as MNHEY and CDR2 as SMNVEV (reference sequence). V lost 3 bases to trimming and J lost 1 base; unmatched junction nucleotides: 6. This CDR3 contains 16 residues. The CDR3 DNA reads as TGTGCCAGCAGTTTTTTGACAGGGGGTATCCAAGAGACCCAGTACTTC. Amino acids: CASSFLTGGIQETQYF.

This rearrangement joins TRBV5-6 to TRBJ1-5, with 8 nucleotides matching TRBD1. This CDR3 has 17 amino acids. V gave up 4 bases and J gave up 1 base; unmatched junction bases: 10. CDR1 is SGHDT, CDR2 YYEEEE, per germline. This CDR3 is CASSSTLRGQSNQPQHF. CDR3 DNA sequence: TGTGCCAGCAGCAGCACCCTCAGGGGGCAGAGCAATCAGCCCCAGCATTTT.

The chain joins TRBV11-2 to TRBJ2-7; D is ambiguous. The CDR3 has 13 amino acids. Per the germline V gene, CDR1 is SGHAT and CDR2 is FQNNGV. The V and J ends lost 1 base and 3 bases respectively, with 7 bases between them. The CDR3 sequence: CASSLGRLYEQYF. Written as DNA, the CDR3 is TGTGCCAGCAGCTTAGGACGGCTCTACGAGCAGTACTTC.

This chain uses TRBV12-5 with TRBJ1-5; no clear D gene. Per the germline V gene, CDR1 is LGHNT and CDR2 is FRNRAP. Deletions cut 2 bases from V and 6 bases from J, with 8 bases between. This CDR3 has 13 residues. The CDR3: CASGLTDGQPQHF. Written as DNA, the CDR3 is TGTGCTAGTGGTTTGACAGATGGTCAGCCCCAGCATTTT. The variable domain in full, completed from reference TRBV12-5 and TRBJ1-5, reads DARVTQTPRHKVTEMGQEVTMRCQPILGHNTVFWYRQTMMQGLELLAYFRNRAPLDDSGMPKDRFSAEMPDATLATLKIQPSEPRDSAVYFCASGLTDGQPQHFGDGTRLSIL.

This clonotype has only a few counts. In DNA, the CDR3 is TGTGCCAGCAGCCAAGTTTGGGGCGGTCATGTCTATGGCTACACCTTC. It yields the protein CASSQVWGGHVYGYTF. V is TRBV3-1 and J is TRBJ1-2, with D perhaps TRBD1 (5 bases). The CDR3 extends over 16 amino acids. Germline assignment: CDR1 LGHDT and CDR2 YNNKEL (reference sequence). The V and J ends lost 1 base and 4 bases respectively, with 16 bases between them.

Worth noting for this clonotype: A read error may produce the germline difference seen at one junction end. CDR3 DNA: TGCGCCAGCAGTCAAGGGACTCGCGGAGAGCAGTTCTTC. The encoded protein is CASSQGTRGEQFF. J is TRBJ2-1 and V is TRBV4-3, with D possibly matching TRBD2 (6 bases). From germline, CDR1 is LGHNA and CDR2 YSLEER. CDR3 length equals 13 residues.

The gene calls are TRBV6-5 and TRBJ1-1, with D perhaps matching TRBD1 (5 bases). Germline-derived CDR1 and CDR2 are MNHEY and SVGAGI. The CDR3 extends over 13 amino acids. V lost 5 bases, J lost 3 bases, and 10 bases lay in between. CDR3 amino acids: CASSTRVDTEAFF. The CDR3 bases are TGTGCCAGCAGTACCAGGGTTGACACTGAAGCTTTCTTT.

This clonotype was seen more than once but under ten times. J is TRBJ1-2 and V is TRBV7-9; D not resolved. V was shortened by 3 bases and J by 0 bases, with 5 bases between the two germline ends. This CDR3 contains 13 residues. CDR1 and CDR2 (germline): SEHNR, FQNEAQ (reference sequence). CDR3 sequence: CASSLITNYGYTF. CDR3 nucleotides: TGTGCCAGCAGCTTGATTACTAACTATGGCTACACCTTC.

This clonotype has a handful of counts. The V gene is TRBV7-6, the J gene TRBJ2-3, with D perhaps TRBD2 (7 bases). The germline V and J ends were trimmed by 0 bases and 4 bases, with 11 bases remaining between them. Germline V gene sequence: CDR1 SGHVS, CDR2 FNYEAQ. This CDR3 contains 15 residues. CDR3 loop: CASSLARGPADTQYF. The CDR3 DNA follows: TGTGCCAGCAGCTTAGCGCGGGGGCCTGCAGATACGCAGTATTTT.

The rearrangement joins TRBV9 to TRBJ2-5; D call uncertain. This CDR3 is 13 amino acids long. The germline gives CDR1 SGDLS, CDR2 YYNGEE. Trimming shortened V by 0 bases and J by 3 bases, and 6 bases separated the two germline ends. CDR3 DNA: TGTGCCAGCAGCGTAGCCAAGGAAGAGACCCAGTACTTC. Its translation is CASSVAKEETQYF.

A few counts support this clonotype. The chain recombines TRBV7-3 with TRBJ2-3; either TRBD1 or TRBD2 may supply D (6 bases each). V gave up 6 bases and J gave up 11 bases, with 9 bases separating them. The CDR3 covers 10 residues. Looked up from germline, CDR1 is SGHTA and CDR2 is FQGTGA. This chain's CDR3 is CASRGGGQYF. CDR3 in DNA: TGTGCCAGCAGAGGGGGAGGGCAGTATTTT.